The 11 T cell receptor beta chains below were found in one sample sequenced in a study of early T cells in non-severe SARS-CoV-2 infection. One entry per CDR3 protein results from TCRdb running MiXCR on the 5' RACE reads. Here the sample spans about 63,000 distinct CDR3 sequences, approximately 13% being singletons. The sequencing input was whole blood. These receptors were collected from an adult who was a healthcare worker with PCR-confirmed SARS-CoV-2 infection or an uninfected control (not recorded which).

The chain recombines TRBV10-3 with TRBJ2-3; D not certain. The length of the CDR3 is 14 residues. V lost 4 bases to trimming and J lost 2 bases, with 10 bases between them. Germline-derived CDR1 and CDR2 are ENHRY and SYGVKD. In DNA form, the CDR3 reads TGTGCCATCAGTGTTATGGCAAACACAGATACGCAGTATTTT. As protein: CAISVMANTDTQYF.

In this sample, this clonotype turned up many times. The chain has TRBV20-1 and TRBJ2-5; 11 bases are a match to TRBD2. This CDR3 contains 17 residues. The germline V gene has CDR1 DFQATT and CDR2 SNEGSKA (reference sequence). J was trimmed by 4 bases and V by 0 bases; bases with no gene match: 10. The CDR3 protein is CSARDPSLAGVGETQYF. CDR3 bases: TGCAGTGCTAGAGATCCCTCACTAGCGGGGGTAGGAGAGACCCAGTACTTC.

For this clonotype: Possible read error: a much larger clone is one base away. V usage is TRBV5-6 and J usage is TRBJ2-2; no clear D. The CDR3 runs 12 residues. The V gene's germline CDR1 is SGHDT and CDR2 YYEEEE. CDR3: CACSSISRELFF. The CDR3 region has the DNA TGTGCCTGCAGCTCTATATCGAGGGAGCTGTTTTTT.

This clonotype was seen repeatedly, ten times or more. This chain uses TRBV5-6 with TRBJ2-6, with 9 bases fitting TRBD1. Per the germline V gene, CDR1 is SGHDT and CDR2 is YYEEEE. CDR3 length equals 16 residues. J lost 5 bases, V lost 4 bases, and 7 bases had no gene match. As DNA, the CDR3 is TGTGCCAGCAGCGGGGACAGGGACTACTGGGCCAACGTCCTGACTTTC. This sequence encodes CASSGDRDYWANVLTF.

This clonotype came up many times. J is TRBJ1-2 and V is TRBV12-3 or TRBV12-4, with 8 nucleotides matching TRBD1. Unmatched junction bases numbered 0, after V lost 2 bases and J lost 4 bases. This CDR3 has 13 amino acids. The DNA of the CDR3 is TGTGCCAGCAGTTTACAGGGGGCCTATGGCTACACCTTC. Residues: CASSLQGAYGYTF.

This clonotype was counted only a few times. The chain's CDR3 is CSARDRLSSSYEQYF. The DNA for the CDR3 is TGCAGTGCTAGAGATCGCCTATCAAGCTCCTACGAGCAGTACTTC. The chain recombines TRBV20-1 with TRBJ2-7, with D unresolved. Germline V gives CDR1 DFQATT, CDR2 SNEGSKA (reference sequence). The CDR3 contains 15 residues. The germline V and J ends were trimmed by 0 bases and 0 bases, with 12 bases remaining between them.

This clonotype showed up many times. The chain couples TRBV6-6 to TRBJ2-3; D remains ambiguous. CDR1 and CDR2 (germline): MNHNY, SVGAGI (reference sequence). The CDR3 has 16 amino acids. With 5 bases removed from V and 0 bases from J, the gap between germline ends came to 15 bases. CDR3 bases: TGTGCCAGCAGTCTCTTACGGGCGTATAGCACAGATACGCAGTATTTT. This gives the protein CASSLLRAYSTDTQYF.

This clonotype was detected many times. One end of the junction is discordant with germline, which a read error may explain. This chain joins TRBV7-9 and TRBJ2-2; D is unresolved. This CDR3 contains 12 residues. In germline, CDR1 is SEHNR, CDR2 FQNEAQ (reference sequence). In DNA, the CDR3 is TGTGCCAGCAGCTTGAACAACGGGGAGCTGTTTTTT. Its translation: CASSLNNGELFF. Looking up the rest from reference TRBV7-9 and TRBJ2-2 gives the full variable domain: DTGVSQNPRHKITKRGQNVTFRCDPISEHNRLYWYRQTLGQGPEFLTYFQNEAQLEKSRLLSDRFSAERPKGSFSTLEIQRTEQGDSAMYLCASSLNNGELFFGEGSRLTVL.

This clonotype showed up many times. V gene TRBV10-3 combines with J gene TRBJ1-6, with D possibly being TRBD1 (5 bases). This CDR3 has 15 amino acids. In germline, CDR1 is ENHRY, CDR2 SYGVKD. V lost 7 bases, J lost 8 bases, and 18 bases lay in between. The CDR3 loop reads CAITEGSVDDSPLHF. In nucleotides, the CDR3 is TGTGCCATCACCGAGGGGTCGGTCGACGATTCACCCCTCCACTTT.

This clonotype has at least ten counts. This rearrangement joins TRBV11-2 to TRBJ1-2, with a tentative D call TRBD1 (5 bases). Trimming took off 1 base at V and 4 bases at J, with 13 bases between the two ends. Germline-derived CDR1 and CDR2 are SGHAT and FQNNGV. The CDR3 has 15 amino acids. This chain's CDR3 is CASSLGGTAIYGYTF. The DNA for the CDR3 is TGTGCCAGCAGCTTAGGTGGGACGGCGATCTATGGCTACACCTTC.

This clonotype has only a few counts. The chain is built from TRBV30 and TRBJ1-2; D ambiguous. CDR1 is GTSNPN, CDR2 SVGIG, per germline (reference sequence). V lost 3 bases and J lost 0, with 11 bases in between. The CDR3 is made up of 14 amino acids. The CDR3 protein is CAWRSKGSNYGYTF. The CDR3 DNA follows: TGTGCCTGGAGGTCTAAAGGCTCTAACTATGGCTACACCTTC.